These 32 T cell receptor beta chains were all obtained from the same sample, sequenced in a study of OX40 agonist ivuxolimab in advanced cancers. Using immunoSEQ multiplex PCR, the repertoire was profiled, and TCRdb retains in-frame clones only, with some absent. The sample holds tens of thousands of clones, 70% to 90% seen once. Sequencing used CD4+ or CD8+ T cells sorted from blood, obtained in a trial of the OX40 agonist ivuxolimab. These receptors were taken from an adult with an advanced solid tumor such as melanoma, head and neck, liver or kidney cancer.

The CDR3 DNA follows: TGTGCCAGCAGAATCCGAACTTCGGCCGGGGAGCTGTTTTTT. As protein: CASRIRTSAGELFF. V gene TRBV5-8 combines with J gene TRBJ2-2; D gene unclear. With 5 bases removed from V and 6 bases from J, the gap between germline ends came to 14 bases. The CDR3 consists of 14 residues. Germline CDR1 and CDR2: SGHTS and YDEGEE.

The gene calls are TRBV7-3 and TRBJ2-1; TRBD2 matches 7 bases. Trimming took 4 bases from V and 1 from J; bases not matched to a gene: 4. CDR3 length: 15 amino acids. In germline, CDR1 is SGHTA, CDR2 FQGTGA. The CDR3 here is CASSSSGRSYNEQFF. CDR3 nucleotides: TGTGCCAGCAGCTCTAGCGGCCGTTCCTACAATGAGCAGTTCTTC.

The chain recombines TRBV7-8 with TRBJ1-5; D gene unclear. This CDR3 has 14 residues. Germline CDR1 SGHVS, CDR2 FQNEAQ. V was trimmed by 4 bases and J by 4 bases, leaving 11 bases between them. For the CDR3, the DNA is TGTGCCAGCAGCTCTCGAGAGGGTAATCAGCCCCAGCATTTT. It is translated as CASSSREGNQPQHF.

The J gene is TRBJ1-2, the V gene TRBV23-1, with TRBD1 matching over 7 bases. TRBV23-1 is classed as an ORF, of uncertain function. The CDR3 is 18 residues long. V dropped 7 bases and J dropped 0; count of bases not matched to a gene: 17. The chain's CDR3 is CASTPTPGQNTTNYGYTF. The CDR3 DNA reads TGCGCCAGCACCCCTACGCCGGGACAGAATACCACTAACTATGGCTACACCTTC.

The chain employs TRBV6-5 and TRBJ1-2; 7 bases align to TRBD1. CDR3 length: 15 amino acids. Trimming took 8 bases from V and 0 from J; bases not matched to a gene: 9. The V gene's germline CDR1 is MNHEY and CDR2 SVGAGI. The CDR3 nucleotides are TGTGCCAGCGGGAGACAGGGCCAATCTAACTATGGCTACACCTTC. As protein: CASGRQGQSNYGYTF.

The chain couples TRBV14 to TRBJ1-1; no clear D gene. This CDR3 is built from 11 residues. With 0 bases removed from V and 10 bases from J, the gap between germline ends came to 6 bases. The germline gives CDR1 SGHDN, CDR2 FVKESK. The CDR3 sequence: CASSQEGIAFF. For the CDR3, the DNA is TGTGCCAGCAGCCAAGAAGGGATAGCTTTCTTT.

This clone was detected only once. The rearrangement links TRBV5-8 to TRBJ2-4; possible D gene TRBD1, 6 bases. This CDR3 is built from 12 residues. Germline CDR1 and CDR2: SGHTS and YDEGEE. V lost 0 bases, J lost 9 bases, and 7 bases lay in between. In DNA, the CDR3 is TGTGCCAGCAGCTTGGGACAGGCCATTCAGTACTTC. Protein: CASSLGQAIQYF. The whole variable domain, filled in from reference TRBV5-8 and TRBJ2-4, reads EAGVTQSPTHLIKTRGQQATLRCSPISGHTSVYWYQQALGLGLQFLLWYDEGEERNRGNFPPRFSGRQFPNYSSELNVNALELEDSALYLCASSLGQAIQYFGAGTRLSVL.

This sequence joins TRBV7-8 and TRBJ1-2; no firm D call. V was cut by 5 bases and J by 3 bases, with 7 bases left in between. Germline CDR1 SGHVS, CDR2 FQNEAQ. The CDR3 covers 12 residues. CDR3: CASSHDHYGYTF. The CDR3 bases are TGTGCCAGCAGCCACGATCACTATGGCTACACCTTC.

The rearrangement joins TRBV27 to TRBJ1-6; unclear D gene. Per germline, CDR1 MNHEY and CDR2 SMNVEV (reference sequence). V was trimmed by 2 bases and J by 7 bases, leaving 9 bases between them. The CDR3 is 14 amino acids. The CDR3 protein is CASSLSLGNSPLHF. In nucleotides, the CDR3 is TGTGCCAGCAGTTTAAGTCTAGGGAATTCACCCCTCCACTTT.

The rearrangement uses TRBV6-6 and TRBJ2-7, with D uncertain. The germline V gene has CDR1 MNHNY and CDR2 SVGAGI (reference sequence). The CDR3 is made up of 12 amino acids. V lost 6 bases to trimming and J lost 3 bases, with 9 bases between them. The CDR3 DNA reads as TGTGCCAGCAGCCCGGACGGCTACGAGCAGTACTTC. Its protein product is CASSPDGYEQYF.

This chain joins TRBV30 and TRBJ1-6, with a possible D match to TRBD1 (5 bases). The germline V gene has CDR1 GTSNPN and CDR2 SVGIG (reference sequence). The CDR3 runs to 13 residues. Trimming cost V 2 bases and J 6 bases, with 8 bases left between them. For the CDR3, the DNA is TGTGCCTGGAGTCGGGACGGTAATTCACCCCTCCACTTT. This codes for CAWSRDGNSPLHF.

The rearrangement links TRBV30 to TRBJ2-1, with D possibly being TRBD2 (5 bases). CDR1 GTSNPN and CDR2 SVGIG come from the germline V gene (reference sequence). The CDR3 contains 14 residues. CDR3 bases: TGTGCTTTGACCCCCCAGCGGTCCTACAATGAGCAGTTCTTC. Translating gives CALTPQRSYNEQFF.

As for this clone: One end of the junction varies from germline; a read error may be responsible. The genes are TRBV7-7 and TRBJ2-5; TRBD1 or TRBD2 may be the D gene (5 bases each). The CDR3 totals 13 residues. Per the germline V gene, CDR1 is SSHAT and CDR2 is FNYEAQ (reference sequence). The CDR3 nucleotides are TGTGCTAGCAGCTTAGCGTGGGGGGAGACCCAGTACTTC. This gives the protein CASSLAWGETQYF. Variable domain in full (rest from reference TRBV7-7 and TRBJ2-5): GAGVSQSPRYKVTKRGQDVTLRCDPISSHATLYWYQQALGQGPEFLTYFNYEAQPDKSGLPSDRFSAERPEGSISTLTIQRTEQRDSAMYRCASSLAWGETQYFGPGTRLLVL.

The sample holds a few counts of this clone. The rearrangement uses TRBV5-4 and TRBJ2-5; 10 positions agree with TRBD2. Germline loops: CDR1 SGHNT, CDR2 YYREEE (reference sequence). This CDR3 comprises 17 residues. V lost 1 base and J lost 4; bases outside the gene matches: 10. The CDR3, as DNA: TGTGCCAGCAGCTTGAGTCTAGCGGGGGCCATCATAGAGACCCAGTACTTC. Translation: CASSLSLAGAIIETQYF. The full variable domain, its missing parts supplied by reference TRBV5-4 and TRBJ2-5, is ETGVTQSPTHLIKTRGQQVTLRCSSQSGHNTVSWYQQALGQGPQFIFQYYREEENGRGNFPPRFSGLQFPNYSSELNVNALELDDSALYLCASSLSLAGAIIETQYFGPGTRLLVL.

The V call is TRBV30, the J call TRBJ2-1, with no clear D. This CDR3 spans 11 amino acids. CDR1 is GTSNPN and CDR2 is SVGIG in the germline V gene (reference sequence). The ends were cut back, 3 bases at V and 4 bases at J, with 4 bases in the middle. CDR3 amino acids: CAWRGYNEQFF. CDR3 DNA: TGTGCCTGGAGGGGGTACAATGAGCAGTTCTTC.

The rearrangement uses TRBV19 and TRBJ2-7; D remains ambiguous. Germline V gives CDR1 LNHDA, CDR2 SQIVND (reference sequence). This CDR3 comprises 15 residues. V lost 8 bases and J 1 base, leaving 18 bases between the germline ends. The chain's CDR3 is CASSNFGPASYEQYF. For the CDR3, the DNA is TGTGCCAGTTCAAACTTCGGTCCCGCATCCTACGAGCAGTACTTC.

The chain uses TRBV27 and TRBJ2-5; 8 bases are shared with TRBD1. CDR1 is MNHEY, CDR2 SMNVEV, per germline (reference sequence). V dropped 5 bases and J dropped 5; count of bases not matched to a gene: 10. This CDR3 comprises 15 residues. The CDR3 DNA follows: TGTGCCAGCAGTAGACAGACAGGGGTCGGTGAGACCCAGTACTTC. Translated: CASSRQTGVGETQYF.

In this sample, this clone turned up once. The chain recombines TRBV5-6 with TRBJ2-3; 9 nucleotides align to TRBD1. The J segment lost 4 bases and the V segment lost 3 bases, leaving 6 bases of the junction unmatched. The CDR3 runs 15 residues. The germline V gene encodes CDR1 SGHDT and CDR2 YYEEEE. The CDR3: CASSYRTGAPDTQYF. CDR3 bases: TGTGCCAGCAGCTACCGGACAGGGGCCCCAGATACGCAGTATTTT.

The chain couples TRBV9 to TRBJ1-5; D is undetermined. This CDR3 has 14 amino acids. Germline CDR1 SGDLS, CDR2 YYNGEE. Trimming stripped 3 bases from V and 4 bases from J, with 11 bases between. This CDR3 is CASSANSLNQPQHF. The CDR3, as DNA: TGTGCCAGCAGCGCTAACAGCCTAAATCAGCCCCAGCATTTT.

CDR3 in amino acids: CASSAISGNTIYF. The CDR3, as DNA: TGTGCCAGCAGCGCAATCTCTGGAAACACCATATATTTT. This chain links TRBV9 with TRBJ1-3; D call uncertain. The CDR3 has 13 amino acids. CDR1 is SGDLS, CDR2 YYNGEE, per germline. With 3 bases removed from V and 0 bases from J, the gap between germline ends came to 4 bases.

The chain employs TRBV30 and TRBJ1-6; tentatively, D is TRBD1 (6 bases). Trimming took 2 bases from V and 7 from J, leaving 9 bases between them. The CDR3 is made up of 13 amino acids. Germline V gene sequence: CDR1 GTSNPN, CDR2 SVGIG (reference sequence). CDR3 nucleotide sequence: TGTGCCTGGAGTCTTACAGGGAATTCACCCCTCCACTTT. It translates to CAWSLTGNSPLHF.

V is TRBV7-9 and J is TRBJ2-5; 7 bases line up with TRBD2. This CDR3 region has 15 residues. Trimming removed 3 bases from V and 2 bases from J; junction bases left unmatched: 6. Germline V gene lookup returns CDR1 SEHNR and CDR2 FQNEAQ (reference sequence). The CDR3 region has the DNA TGTGCCAGCAGCTTCGTGGGCGGGAGTCAAGAGACCCAGTACTTC. Translating gives CASSFVGGSQETQYF.

The rearrangement joins TRBV30 to TRBJ1-5; maybe TRBD1 (5 bases). The CDR3 covers 12 residues. Germline CDR1 and CDR2: GTSNPN and SVGIG (reference sequence). Trimming took 7 bases from V and 7 from J, leaving 14 bases between them. For the CDR3, the DNA is TGTGCCTACGGCGGGGGATTGCAGCCCCAGCATTTT. Its protein is CAYGGGLQPQHF.

This clone came up a few times. This chain links TRBV10-3 with TRBJ2-3; 7 positions match TRBD2. Germline assignment: CDR1 ENHRY and CDR2 SYGVKD. The CDR3 consists of 16 residues. With 0 bases clipped from V and 3 bases from J, the junction kept 6 bases outside the gene matches. CDR3 region: CAISESASGITDTQYF. The CDR3, as DNA: TGTGCCATCAGTGAGTCAGCTAGCGGAATTACAGATACGCAGTATTTT.

In this sample, this clone turned up a few times. The V gene is TRBV29-1, the J gene TRBJ1-2, with a tentative D call TRBD1 (6 bases). Germline CDR1 reads SQVTM; CDR2 reads ANQGSEA. Trimming removed 4 bases from V and 8 bases from J, with 20 bases in between. The CDR3 spans 14 residues. The CDR3 DNA sequence: TGCAGCGTTGTAGGCTGGGGGCCCCTAAGGGGCTACACCTTC. Its translation: CSVVGWGPLRGYTF. The variable domain in full, with the rest retrieved from reference TRBV29-1 and TRBJ1-2, is SAVISQKPSRDICQRGTSLTIQCQVDSQVTMMFWYRQQPGQSLTLIATANQGSEATYESGFVIDKFPISRPNLTFSTLTVSNMSPEDSSIYLCSVVGWGPLRGYTFGSGTRLTVV.

This chain connects TRBV7-2 to TRBJ2-2; D unclear. There are 13 residues in the CDR3. The V gene lost 1 base and the J gene lost 5 bases, with 5 bases spanning the gap. CDR1 is SGHTA, CDR2 FQGNSA, per germline. CDR3 region: CASSLVWTGELFF. The CDR3 DNA sequence: TGTGCCAGCAGCTTAGTGTGGACCGGGGAGCTGTTTTTT.

The chain has TRBV7-2 and TRBJ2-7, with D perhaps matching TRBD2 (7 bases). The CDR3 loop spans 15 amino acids. V was cut by 5 bases and J by 7 bases, with 21 bases left in between. Per the germline V gene, CDR1 is SGHTA and CDR2 is FQGNSA. CDR3: CASSPQGGGPYEQYF. The CDR3 bases are TGTGCCAGCAGCCCCCAAGGGGGAGGGCCTTATGAGCAGTACTTC. Together with reference TRBV7-2 and TRBJ2-7, the CDR3 gives the full variable domain: GAGVSQSPSNKVTEKGKDVELRCDPISGHTALYWYRQSLGQGLEFLIYFQGNSAPDKSGLPSDRFSAERTGGSVSTLTIQRTQQEDSAVYLCASSPQGGGPYEQYFGPGTRLTVT.

This chain connects TRBV19 to TRBJ1-3; D is possibly TRBD1 (5 bases). CDR1 LNHDA and CDR2 SQIVND come from the germline V gene (reference sequence). This CDR3 is built from 14 residues. V lost 6 bases to trimming and J lost 2 bases, with 11 bases between them. The CDR3: CASSSRGAGNTIYF. CDR3 sequence (DNA): TGTGCCAGTAGCTCTCGAGGGGCTGGAAACACCATATATTTT.

The chain uses TRBV30 and TRBJ2-5; 9 bases are shared with TRBD2. Per the germline V gene, CDR1 is GTSNPN and CDR2 is SVGIG (reference sequence). Losses at the gene ends were 0 bases for V and 2 bases for J; bases not matched to a gene: 16. This CDR3 is 19 amino acids long. CDR3 protein: CAWSVRWSSGRLVQETQYF. The CDR3 DNA is TGTGCCTGGAGTGTACGGTGGAGTAGCGGGAGACTGGTACAAGAGACCCAGTACTTC. Using reference TRBV30 and TRBJ2-5 for the parts outside the CDR3, the full variable domain is SQTIHQWPATLVQPVGSPLSLECTVEGTSNPNLYWYRQAAGRGLQLLFYSVGIGQISSEVPQNLSASRPQDRQFILSSKKLLLSDSGFYLCAWSVRWSSGRLVQETQYFGPGTRLLVL.

V is TRBV5-1 and J is TRBJ1-4, with a tentative D call TRBD1 (6 bases). The V gene lost 2 bases and the J gene lost 0 bases, with 8 bases spanning the gap. Looked up from germline, CDR1 is SGHRS and CDR2 is YFSETQ. The CDR3 has 15 residues. CDR3 loop: CASSFSGATNEKLFF. In nucleotides, the CDR3 is TGCGCCAGCAGCTTCTCAGGGGCAACTAATGAAAAACTGTTTTTT. Complete variable domain (other parts from reference TRBV5-1 and TRBJ1-4): KAGVTQTPRYLIKTRGQQVTLSCSPISGHRSVSWYQQTPGQGLQFLFEYFSETQRNKGNFPGRFSGRQFSNSRSEMNVSTLELGDSALYLCASSFSGATNEKLFFGSGTQLSVL.

The rearrangement uses TRBV7-9 and TRBJ1-2; D is unclear. Trimming shortened V by 2 bases and J by 0 bases, and 16 bases separated the two germline ends. The CDR3 has 17 amino acids. Germline CDR1 and CDR2: SEHNR and FQNEAQ (reference sequence). CDR3 sequence (DNA): TGTGCCAGCAGCTTATTGGGGTCGCTGAGTACTAACTATGGCTACACCTTC. Translated: CASSLLGSLSTNYGYTF.

V gene TRBV7-2 combines with J gene TRBJ1-1; D call uncertain. Germline CDR1 is SGHTA and CDR2 is FQGNSA. V was shortened by 4 bases and J by 3 bases, with 9 bases between the two germline ends. The CDR3 runs 13 residues. The CDR3 DNA sequence: TGTGCCAGCAGCTCTCAGGAGGACACTGAAGCTTTCTTT. Its protein is CASSSQEDTEAFF.